Shown below are 26 T cell receptor beta chains from a single sample sequenced in a study of Graves' ophthalmopathy and Graves' hyperthyroidism. Amplified material comprised TCR beta CDR3 regions derived from RNA transcripts. HTBI primers served in a first-round RT-PCR, which a second-round multiplex PCR followed. One entry per CDR3 protein results from TCRdb running MiXCR on the multiplex PCR reads. The sample holds about 620,000 distinct CDR3 sequences, roughly 20% seen once. Sequencing was performed on peripheral blood. These receptors all stem from a woman under 30 with stable Graves' hyperthyroidism. Some clones in this sample may be carry-over from other donors' samples.

This clonotype appeared many times. The chain is built from TRBV28 and TRBJ1-2; TRBD1 matches 10 bases. The V gene end was trimmed by 5 bases and the J gene end by 2 bases; junction bases not matched to a gene: 5. The CDR3 is 15 amino acids. Germline V lookup: CDR1 MDHEN, CDR2 SYDVKM. CDR3 amino acids: CASSKPGQGNYGYTF. CDR3 nucleotides: TGTGCCAGCAGTAAACCGGGACAGGGGAACTATGGCTACACCTTC.

As concerns this clonotype: A junction boundary mismatches the germline segment, possibly from a read error. The chain uses TRBV7-2 and TRBJ2-7; D could derive from TRBD1 or TRBD2 (5 bases each). From germline, CDR1 is SGHTA and CDR2 FQGNSA. The CDR3 is 15 residues long. CDR3 DNA sequence: TGTGCCAGCAGTAGGGACCGGGACCCGGCCTACGAGCAGTGCTTC. Protein sequence: CASSRDRDPAYEQCF.

This clonotype was detected ten times or more. The chain combines TRBV5-4 with TRBJ2-7; D perhaps matches TRBD1 (5 bases). The CDR3 is 16 amino acids. CDR1 and CDR2 (germline): SGHNT, YYREEE (reference sequence). The germline V and J ends were trimmed by 3 bases and 2 bases, with 18 bases remaining between them. CDR3 DNA: TGTGCCAGCAGCTCAGCTGTAGGGGCCTCTACCTACGAGCAGTACTTC. This translates into CASSSAVGASTYEQYF.

The J gene is TRBJ2-5, the V gene TRBV20-1; D is uncertain. This CDR3 is built from 11 residues. Trimming cost V 4 bases and J 2 bases, with 5 bases left between them. Germline values: CDR1 DFQATT, CDR2 SNEGSKA (reference sequence). Here the CDR3 DNA reads TGCAGTGCTACACAGCAAGAGACCCAGTACTTC. Amino acids: CSATQQETQYF.

This clonotype was counted ten times or more. The rearrangement links TRBV7-6 to TRBJ1-6; D perhaps matches TRBD1 (6 bases). V was cut by 5 bases and J by 7 bases, with 21 bases left in between. CDR1 is SGHVS, CDR2 FNYEAQ, per germline. The CDR3 loop spans 17 amino acids. The CDR3 region has the DNA TGTGCCAGCAGCATACCGCAGTCGGACGACAGGAATTCACCCCTCCACTTT. This translates into CASSIPQSDDRNSPLHF.

In this sample, this clonotype turned up many times. The chain recombines TRBV19 with TRBJ1-5, with D uncertain. Per germline, CDR1 LNHDA and CDR2 SQIVND (reference sequence). The germline V and J ends were trimmed by 7 bases and 6 bases, with 13 bases remaining between them. The CDR3 has 13 residues. The CDR3 reads CASTWILGQPQHF. CDR3 in DNA: TGTGCCAGTACGTGGATTCTGGGTCAGCCCCAGCATTTT.

In this sample, this clonotype turned up many times. This chain uses TRBV7-9 with TRBJ1-1; D unresolved. The CDR3 totals 12 residues. V was shortened by 3 bases and J by 4 bases, with 6 bases between the two germline ends. Per the germline V gene, CDR1 is SEHNR and CDR2 is FQNEAQ (reference sequence). CDR3 DNA sequence: TGTGCCAGCAGCTTCGACCTCACTGAAGCTTTCTTT. Its translation: CASSFDLTEAFF. The variable domain in full, completed from reference TRBV7-9 and TRBJ1-1, reads DTGVSQNPRHKITKRGQNVTFRCDPISEHNRLYWYRQTLGQGPEFLTYFQNEAQLEKSRLLSDRFSAERPKGSFSTLEIQRTEQGDSAMYLCASSFDLTEAFFGQGTRLTVV.

This clonotype was seen many times. The chain employs TRBV7-6 and TRBJ1-1; no clear D gene. Trimming stripped 4 bases from V and 7 bases from J, with 7 bases between. Germline values: CDR1 SGHVS, CDR2 FNYEAQ. The CDR3 totals 11 residues. CDR3 nucleotides: TGTGCCAGCAGCTACCCCTTTGAAGCTTTCTTT. Encoded protein: CASSYPFEAFF.

This clonotype showed up many times. This rearrangement joins TRBV11-2 to TRBJ1-3, with D unclear. This CDR3 contains 17 residues. Looked up from germline, CDR1 is SGHAT and CDR2 is FQNNGV. Trimming took off 1 base at V and 1 base at J, with 14 bases between the two ends. This CDR3 reads CASSLVSGGSSGNTIYF. Written as DNA, the CDR3 is TGTGCCAGCAGCTTAGTCTCGGGAGGAAGTTCTGGAAACACCATATATTTT. The full variable domain, in which reference TRBV11-2 and TRBJ1-3 provide the parts outside the CDR3, is EAGVAQSPRYKIIEKRQSVAFWCNPISGHATLYWYQQILGQGPKLLIQFQNNGVVDDSQLPKDRFSAERLKGVDSTLKIQPAKLEDSAVYLCASSLVSGGSSGNTIYFGEGSWLTVV.

This clonotype came up once. This rearrangement joins TRBV11-2 to TRBJ2-7; TRBD2 agrees at 9 bases. The CDR3 length is 17 residues. V lost 3 bases to trimming and J lost 0 bases; unmatched junction nucleotides: 9. Germline lookup yields CDR1 SGHAT and CDR2 FQNNGV. This chain's CDR3 is CASSLLAGGIISYEQYF. The CDR3 region has the DNA TGTGCCAGCAGCTTGCTTGCGGGGGGGATAATCTCCTACGAGCAGTACTTC.

This clonotype was recorded many times. V is TRBV2 and J is TRBJ1-5; maybe TRBD1 (5 bases). Germline assignment: CDR1 SNHLY and CDR2 FYNNEI. The V end lost 9 bases, the J end lost 1 base, and 16 bases lay between the germline ends. The CDR3 runs 15 residues. CDR3 amino acids: CARSGPGGSNQPQHF. CDR3 in DNA: TGTGCCAGGTCCGGGCCCGGGGGGAGCAATCAGCCCCAGCATTTT.

This clonotype was recorded many times. The chain is built from TRBV7-3 and TRBJ1-1; D not certain. The V end lost 4 bases, the J end lost 4 bases, and 10 bases lay between the germline ends. The CDR3 sequence is 13 residues long. Germline CDR1 is SGHTA and CDR2 is FQGTGA. The CDR3 coding sequence is TGTGCCAGCAGCTCAGGTTCGAGCACTGAAGCTTTCTTT. Residues: CASSSGSSTEAFF.

This clonotype came up many times. V usage is TRBV19 and J usage is TRBJ1-1, with 7 positions matching TRBD1. The V gene end was trimmed by 8 bases and the J gene end by 4 bases; junction bases not matched to a gene: 7. There are 13 residues in the CDR3. Germline CDR1 and CDR2: LNHDA and SQIVND (reference sequence). This CDR3 reads CASSGQASTEAFF. CDR3 sequence (DNA): TGTGCCAGTTCTGGACAGGCGAGCACTGAAGCTTTCTTT.

This clonotype occurred many times. The chain links TRBV20-1 to TRBJ1-1; D is possibly TRBD1 (6 bases). The V gene's germline CDR1 is DFQATT and CDR2 SNEGSKA (reference sequence). CDR3 length: 13 amino acids. The CDR3 loop reads CRATPPQGYEAFF. The CDR3 nucleotides read TGCAGGGCCACACCACCACAGGGATATGAAGCTTTCTTT.

The chain links TRBV6-5 to TRBJ2-5; TRBD2 might be the D (6 bases). The germline V gene has CDR1 MNHEY and CDR2 SVGAGI. The CDR3 is 16 amino acids. V gave up 3 bases and J gave up 4 bases, with 18 bases separating them. CDR3 in DNA: TGTGCCAGCAGTTATCCACTAGCTCTGAGGGGAGAGACCCAGTACTTC. It yields the protein CASSYPLALRGETQYF.

This clonotype was picked up many times. This chain uses TRBV12-3 or TRBV12-4 with TRBJ1-2, with D possibly being TRBD1 (6 bases). The V end lost 4 bases, the J end lost 7 bases, and 13 bases lay between the germline ends. The CDR3 has 13 amino acids. Here the CDR3 DNA reads TGTGCCAGCAGTTCTTGGGGGCGGGGTGGCTACACCTTC. Protein sequence: CASSSWGRGGYTF.

This clonotype was seen ten or more times. The chain combines TRBV2 with TRBJ1-2, with D possibly being TRBD1 (6 bases). Trimming removed 6 bases from V and 11 bases from J, with 16 bases in between. This CDR3 is built from 12 residues. In germline, CDR1 is SNHLY, CDR2 FYNNEI. The CDR3 DNA reads TGTGCCAGCAGCGCGACATCTCAGGGGTACACCTTC. It codes for CASSATSQGYTF.

This clonotype was counted at least ten times. The chain carries TRBV6-1 and TRBJ2-2; 11 bases are a match to TRBD1. V gave up 6 bases and J gave up 7 bases; unmatched junction bases: 7. CDR1 and CDR2 from the germline V gene are MNHNS and SASEGT. The length of the CDR3 is 15 residues. CDR3 sequence: CASSGTGGMNGELFF. The CDR3 DNA sequence: TGTGCCAGCAGCGGGACAGGGGGAATGAACGGGGAGCTGTTTTTT.

This clonotype has just a few counts. The chain couples TRBV28 to TRBJ1-2; tentatively, D is TRBD1 (5 bases). The CDR3 length is 14 residues. Per germline, CDR1 MDHEN and CDR2 SYDVKM. V lost 6 bases, J lost 0 bases, and 11 bases lay in between. CDR3 coding DNA: TGTGCCAGCAGCGACGACAGAGCTAACTATGGCTACACCTTC. As protein: CASSDDRANYGYTF.

Written as DNA, the CDR3 is TGTGCCAGCAGTGACGAGCGGGGGAATACGCAGTATTTT. This translates into CASSDERGNTQYF. The chain combines TRBV6-4 with TRBJ2-3; 8 bases are a match to TRBD2. V lost 2 bases and J lost 7; bases outside the gene matches: 2. The germline V gene encodes CDR1 MRHNA and CDR2 SNTAGT. The CDR3 is 13 residues long.

This clonotype showed up just a few times. This rearrangement joins TRBV18 to TRBJ1-1; D not resolved. The CDR3 spans 15 residues. Per the germline V gene, CDR1 is KGHSH and CDR2 is LQKENI. V was trimmed by 1 base and J by 4 bases, leaving 13 bases between them. The CDR3 here is CASSPQVGRVTEAFF. DNA of the CDR3: TGTGCCAGCTCACCACAGGTGGGTCGAGTCACTGAAGCTTTCTTT. Full variable domain (remainder filled in from reference TRBV18 and TRBJ1-1): NAGVMQNPRHLVRRRGQEARLRCSPMKGHSHVYWYRQLPEEGLKFMVYLQKENIIDESGMPKERFSAEFPKEGPSILRIQQVVRGDSAAYFCASSPQVGRVTEAFFGQGTRLTVV.

This clonotype was counted many times. The chain uses TRBV6-2 or TRBV6-3 and TRBJ1-2, with D perhaps matching TRBD1 (6 bases). V was shortened by 2 bases and J by 3 bases, with 10 bases between the two germline ends. The germline V gene encodes CDR1 MNHEY and CDR2 SVGEGT. The CDR3 has 14 residues. The CDR3 DNA reads TGTGCCAGCAGTTACGCACAGGGTGACTATGGCTACACCTTC. Protein sequence: CASSYAQGDYGYTF.

In its sample, this clonotype was seen many times. The rearrangement uses TRBV29-1 and TRBJ1-2; 8 bases agree with TRBD1. Germline CDR1 reads SQVTM; CDR2 reads ANQGSEA. The CDR3 sequence is 16 residues long. CDR3 coding DNA: TGCACTCATACGGACAGGGTTGGAGATAATAGCTATGGCTACACCTTC. Translation gives CTHTDRVGDNSYGYTF.

This clonotype was seen more than once but under ten times. The chain joins TRBV19 to TRBJ1-5; the D gene is possibly TRBD1 (5 bases). V was clipped by 7 bases and J by 5 bases, with 12 bases between them. CDR3 length equals 13 residues. Per germline, CDR1 LNHDA and CDR2 SQIVND (reference sequence). DNA for the CDR3: TGTGCCAGTAAAGGCAGGGACCATCAGCCCCAGCATTTT. Its protein product is CASKGRDHQPQHF.

The chain employs TRBV7-9 and TRBJ2-5; the D is unclear. Trimming left V 1 base short and J 3 bases short, with 6 bases between. Per germline, CDR1 SEHNR and CDR2 FQNEAQ (reference sequence). The CDR3 consists of 13 residues. CDR3 bases: TGTGCCAGCAGCTTAGTCTCAAAAGAGACCCAGTACTTC. This codes for CASSLVSKETQYF.

The chain couples TRBV19 to TRBJ2-5; D is tentatively TRBD1 or TRBD2 (5 bases each). V lost 4 bases, J lost 3 bases, and 18 bases lay in between. CDR1 is LNHDA and CDR2 is SQIVND in the germline V gene (reference sequence). The CDR3 contains 16 residues. CDR3 nucleotide sequence: TGTGCCAGTAGTAGTCACCGGGACGAGGTAGAAGAGACCCAGTACTTC. Protein product: CASSSHRDEVEETQYF.